This T cell receptor beta chain is from a study of shared clonotypes between healthy human individuals. Study information: CD8 memory received one plate per donor, CD8 naive two, CD4 memory three and CD4 naive three.

This CDR3 spans 16 amino acids. A note on this clone: Its specificity is unknown.

Healthy adults negative for HIV, lacking recent acute infections or vaccinations, served as donors. Whole-study results and caveats: Clonotype sharing among the donors was expected to vary with sequencing depth.

Original methodology: ImmunoSEQ junction-only sequences lacked quality scores, so their filtering differed. Using immunoSEQ multiplex PCR, the repertoire was profiled, and TCRdb retains in-frame clones only, with some absent. V, J and clone size reflect that table, while D and trimming were determined from the DNA. The sample contains a few hundred thousand clones, roughly 84% of which appear only once. The sample consisted of memory CD8+ T cells sorted from blood. The subset: CD45RO+ cells pooled with CCR7-negative TemRA cells. The gene calls are TRBV1 and TRBJ2-1; the table gives TRBD2 as D, unverified against the DNA. TRBV1 is labeled a pseudogene. The sequence derives from a man aged 18 to 30 in good health. The CDR3 sequence: CTSSQEGTSGYNEQFF. For the CDR3, the DNA is TGCACCAGCAGCCAAGAGGGGACTAGCGGCTACAATGAGCAGTTCTTC.